This TCR beta chain was identified in a study of shared clonotypes between healthy human individuals. Study-wide background: For every donor, three CD4 naive, three CD4 memory, two CD8 naive and one CD8 memory plates were used.

Looked up from germline, CDR1 is SNHLY and CDR2 is FYNNEI. Between the trimmed V and J ends, which lost 6 bases and 5 bases, there was a span of 16 bases. This CDR3 has 14 residues. In the authors' workflow: Junction-only sequences without quality scores came from ImmunoSEQ, so filtering differed. Data came from immunoSEQ multiplex PCR; TCRdb stores just in-frame clones and leaves some out. Clonal size and the V and J genes are those of that table, whereas D and trimming came from the DNA. The sample consists of 2 million to 2.5 million clones, almost 96% of them appearing once. This TCR was recovered from a man younger than 35 in good health. Sequencing input: naive CD4+ T cells sorted from blood. Subset described: CD45RA+ positively selected. J is TRBJ2-5 and V is TRBV2; D is perhaps TRBD2 (6 bases). The CDR3 protein is CASRARDSAETQYF. CDR3 nucleotides: TGTGCCAGCAGAGCCCGGGACTCGGCGGAGACCCAGTACTTC. The variable domain in full, with the rest retrieved from reference TRBV2 and TRBJ2-5, is EPEVTQTPSHQVTQMGQEVILRCVPISNHLYFYWYRQILGQKVEFLVSFYNNEISEKSEIFDDQFSVERPDGSNFTLKIRSTKLEDSAMYFCASRARDSAETQYFGPGTRLLVL.